The T cell receptor beta chain under discussion was sequenced for a study of cytomegalovirus exposure and HLA in healthy donors. Use of 60 Vbeta and 13 Jbeta primers characterized the PCR. The protocol was immunoSEQ multiplex PCR, while the TCRdb copy is restricted to in-frame clones and leaves out a portion. Of around 220,000 clones listed, about 83% are singletons. This clone has only a few counts. Its antigen remains unknown. Whole-study findings and limits: When a later analysis compared HLA-associated TCR beta chains with equally common others, the HLA-associated chains turned out to be more clonally expanded and to have lower generation probabilities. Most of the TCR beta V segments (in an earlier analysis) were productive either about 90% or about 30% of the time. In vitro work confirmed that a few CMV-associated chains recognize CMV antigens. TCR beta sequences reportedly predicted most subjects' HLA-A and HLA-B alleles accurately.

Trimming cost V 0 bases and J 1 base, with 9 bases left between them. CDR1 is MNHEY and CDR2 is SVGAGI in the germline V gene. The CDR3 sequence is 15 residues long. The V gene is TRBV6-5, the J gene TRBJ1-1, with D possibly TRBD1 on 5 matching bases. The sequencing sample was made of PBMCs. The clonotype comes from a girl aged 10-17 years in good health and CMV-seronegative. The CDR3 DNA reads TGTGCCAGCAGTTACTCGACTCAGGGGAACACTGAAGCTTTCTTT. Translating it yields CASSYSTQGNTEAFF.